Listed here are 21 T cell receptor beta chains from one sample, sequenced in a study of cytomegalovirus exposure and HLA in healthy donors. A multiplex PCR was run with 60 Vbeta primers and 13 Jbeta primers. Using immunoSEQ multiplex PCR, the repertoire was profiled, and TCRdb retains in-frame clones only, with some absent. There are under 200,000 clones in the sample; 79% occur only once, and under 0.75% lies in the top ten. Sequencing used PBMCs. The receptors were gathered from a woman aged 40-49 years in good health and CMV-seronegative.

The chain carries TRBV5-5 and TRBJ1-6; D remains unclear. The CDR3 extends over 15 amino acids. V was clipped by 4 bases and J by 6 bases, with 14 bases between them. Per the germline V gene, CDR1 is SGHKS and CDR2 is YYEKEE (reference sequence). CDR3 region: CASSPLGRINSPLHF. Written as DNA, the CDR3 is TGTGCCAGCAGCCCCCTCGGCAGGATTAATTCACCCCTCCACTTT.

This clone was counted a few times. The V and J genes are TRBV30 and TRBJ1-1; TRBD1 agrees at 7 bases. CDR3 length: 13 residues. The germline V gene encodes CDR1 GTSNPN and CDR2 SVGIG (reference sequence). J was trimmed by 3 bases and V by 8 bases; bases with no gene match: 9. CDR3 sequence reads: CAGTRDSDTEAFF. In DNA form, the CDR3 reads TGTGCCGGGACACGGGACAGCGACACTGAAGCTTTCTTT.

This sequence joins TRBV5-1 and TRBJ1-4; 8 bases are a match to TRBD1. The CDR3 is 16 residues long. The ends lost 4 bases at V and 0 bases at J; junction bases unmatched: 5. Germline CDR1 is SGHRS and CDR2 is YFSETQ. The CDR3 protein is CASSLTGGATNEKLFF. As DNA, the CDR3 is TGCGCCAGCAGCCTCACAGGGGGTGCAACTAATGAAAAACTGTTTTTT.

The rearrangement links TRBV29-1 to TRBJ2-1, with D tentatively TRBD2 (6 bases). The CDR3 length is 14 residues. The germline V gene encodes CDR1 SQVTM and CDR2 ANQGSEA. CDR3 amino acids: CSASRRGSYNEQFF. The CDR3 nucleotides are TGCAGTGCGAGTAGGAGGGGCTCCTACAATGAGCAGTTCTTC.

The genes are TRBV19 and TRBJ2-7; D may be TRBD2 (7 bases). Trimming cost V 5 bases and J 2 bases, with 13 bases left between them. The CDR3 covers 14 residues. Looked up from germline, CDR1 is LNHDA and CDR2 is SQIVND (reference sequence). CDR3 DNA: TGTGCCAGTAGTGCGGGGGCCAGGGCCTACGAGCAGTACTTC. Translated: CASSAGARAYEQYF.

The chain combines TRBV2 with TRBJ1-2, with 7 bases identical to TRBD1. Germline V lookup: CDR1 SNHLY, CDR2 FYNNEI. The CDR3 covers 15 residues. The junction had 10 bases not matched to a gene; V was cut back by 1 base and J by 8 bases. The CDR3 protein is CASSEVGGGGGGYTF. CDR3 nucleotide sequence: TGTGCCAGCAGTGAAGTAGGGGGCGGGGGGGGCGGCTACACCTTC.

This clone was recorded a few times. The V call is TRBV30, the J call TRBJ1-1; maybe TRBD1 (5 bases). This CDR3 has 14 amino acids. CDR1 GTSNPN and CDR2 SVGIG come from the germline V gene (reference sequence). Trimming removed 4 bases at V and 2 bases at J, with 14 bases between. The CDR3 sequence: CAWKVPGFNTEAFF. CDR3 bases: TGTGCCTGGAAGGTCCCAGGGTTTAACACTGAAGCTTTCTTT.

This chain connects TRBV30 to TRBJ1-5, with 9 bases aligning to TRBD1. J was trimmed by 6 bases and V by 2 bases; bases with no gene match: 14. The CDR3 runs 17 residues. Germline V gene lookup returns CDR1 GTSNPN and CDR2 SVGIG (reference sequence). CDR3 DNA sequence: TGTGCCTGGAGTATACCCTGGGAAAGACAGGGGGGTCAGCCCCAGCATTTT. Amino acids: CAWSIPWERQGGQPQHF.

The J gene is TRBJ1-2, the V gene TRBV11-2, with 7 positions matching TRBD1. The ends lost 1 base at V and 6 bases at J; junction bases unmatched: 5. The CDR3 covers 14 residues. The germline gives CDR1 SGHAT, CDR2 FQNNGV. This CDR3 is CASSLGTTGHGYTF. The CDR3 DNA reads as TGTGCCAGCAGCTTAGGCACGACAGGGCATGGCTACACCTTC.

This chain uses TRBV28 with TRBJ1-2; 10 nucleotides match TRBD1. CDR1 and CDR2 (germline): MDHEN, SYDVKM. The CDR3 runs to 13 residues. The V and J ends lost 7 bases and 6 bases, in that order; junction bases with no gene match: 5. The chain's CDR3 is CASIETGGHGYTF. CDR3 coding DNA: TGTGCCAGCATTGAGACAGGGGGCCATGGCTACACCTTC.

V usage is TRBV5-1 and J usage is TRBJ1-3; D unclear. The CDR3 length is 15 residues. V gave up 4 bases and J gave up 0 bases, with 11 bases separating them. From germline, CDR1 is SGHRS and CDR2 YFSETQ. Written as DNA, the CDR3 is TGCGCCAGCAGCCCAACTTCGAACTCTGGAAACACCATATATTTT. It encodes CASSPTSNSGNTIYF.

The CDR3 protein is CASSLEGDPGNTIYF. The CDR3 DNA sequence: TGCGCCAGCAGCTTAGAAGGAGATCCTGGAAACACCATATATTTT. V gene TRBV5-1 combines with J gene TRBJ1-3; D is ambiguous. This CDR3 has 15 amino acids. V lost 2 bases and J lost 2, with 11 bases in between. The V gene's germline CDR1 is SGHRS and CDR2 YFSETQ.

CDR3 region: CAWRGDRESEQYF. The CDR3 coding sequence is TGTGCCTGGAGGGGGGACAGGGAAAGTGAGCAGTACTTC. The chain joins TRBV30 to TRBJ2-7; TRBD1 aligns across 9 bases. Trimming at V came to 3 bases and at J to 7 bases, leaving 7 bases not matched to a gene. CDR1 GTSNPN and CDR2 SVGIG come from the germline V gene (reference sequence). This CDR3 has 13 amino acids.

The gene calls are TRBV7-6 and TRBJ2-1; 9 bases fit TRBD2. Germline V gives CDR1 SGHVS, CDR2 FNYEAQ. This CDR3 is built from 17 residues. Germline trimming cut 1 base from V and 6 bases from J; bases unmatched to any gene: 10. The CDR3 sequence is CASSLVGSLAGPNEQFF. DNA of the CDR3: TGTGCCAGCAGCTTAGTCGGTAGCCTAGCGGGGCCCAATGAGCAGTTCTTC.

The sample holds one count of this clone. V is TRBV4-1 and J is TRBJ1-1; D gene ambiguous. V lost 3 bases and J 8 bases, leaving 16 bases between the germline ends. There are 14 residues in the CDR3. Germline V gives CDR1 MGHRA, CDR2 YSYEKL. CDR3 residues: CASSHLRGGSEAFF. CDR3 sequence (DNA): TGCGCCAGCAGCCATCTCCGAGGCGGATCCGAAGCTTTCTTT.

V is TRBV20-1 and J is TRBJ1-1; TRBD1 might be the D (5 bases). V was shortened by 6 bases and J by 9 bases, with 11 bases between the two germline ends. The CDR3 has 10 amino acids. The germline V gene encodes CDR1 DFQATT and CDR2 SNEGSKA (reference sequence). The CDR3 DNA follows: TGCAGTGCCCCAGGGATGAAAGCTTTCTTT. This translates into CSAPGMKAFF.

The chain has TRBV4-2 and TRBJ2-7; 10 nucleotides line up with TRBD1. V lost 4 bases and J lost 7; bases outside the gene matches: 7. Germline CDR1 and CDR2: LGHNA and YNFKEQ. The CDR3 runs to 14 residues. The CDR3 sequence is CASSPGQGTWEQYF. The CDR3 coding sequence is TGTGCCAGCAGCCCGGGACAGGGGACCTGGGAGCAGTACTTC.

J is TRBJ2-7 and V is TRBV28, with D possibly matching TRBD2 (6 bases). The CDR3 length is 14 residues. V gave up 2 bases and J gave up 3 bases, with 11 bases separating them. Germline V gene sequence: CDR1 MDHEN, CDR2 SYDVKM. In DNA form, the CDR3 reads TGTGCCAGCAGTTTAAGCCCAGCGGGCTACGAGCAGTACTTC. This encodes CASSLSPAGYEQYF.

This rearrangement joins TRBV11-3 to TRBJ1-5; D remains ambiguous. V was shortened by 6 bases and J by 2 bases, with 23 bases between the two germline ends. Germline V gene data show CDR1 as SGHNT and CDR2 as YENEEA. The CDR3 is 18 amino acids. CDR3 sequence reads: CASRPLPGLGLRNQPQHF. CDR3 DNA: TGTGCCAGCAGACCCCTCCCGGGGTTGGGTTTGCGCAATCAGCCCCAGCATTTT.

V is TRBV30 and J is TRBJ1-4; D gene unclear. The V gene lost 1 base and the J gene lost 0 bases, with 21 bases spanning the gap. CDR3 size: 19 residues. Germline V gene data show CDR1 as GTSNPN and CDR2 as SVGIG (reference sequence). The CDR3 DNA reads TGTGCCTGGAGTGAGGAGTCCCCCCAGACGGAACCAACTAATGAAAAACTGTTTTTT. The encoded protein is CAWSEESPQTEPTNEKLFF.

The chain carries TRBV7-2 and TRBJ1-5, with D hard to call. The germline V gene has CDR1 SGHTA and CDR2 FQGNSA. Trimming took 4 bases from V and 6 from J, leaving 10 bases between them. The CDR3 extends over 13 amino acids. The CDR3 coding sequence is TGTGCCAGCAGCTCTACAGAGGGTCAGCCCCAGCATTTT. Protein product: CASSSTEGQPQHF. The variable domain in full, completed from reference TRBV7-2 and TRBJ1-5, reads GAGVSQSPSNKVTEKGKDVELRCDPISGHTALYWYRQSLGQGLEFLIYFQGNSAPDKSGLPSDRFSAERTGGSVSTLTIQRTQQEDSAVYLCASSSTEGQPQHFGDGTRLSIL.